This record looks at one TCR beta chain sequence and its context. The data belong to a study of shared clonotypes between healthy human individuals. With V trimmed by 6 bases and J by 2 bases, 13 bases remained unmatched. Per germline, CDR1 KGHSH and CDR2 LQKENI. This CDR3 spans 16 amino acids. The assay was run at deep level. The repertoire was sequenced with immunoSEQ multiplex PCR; TCRdb's copy has only in-frame clones and lacks some. The table lists some 1 million clones, about 75% of them singletons. The sequenced sample consisted of memory CD4+ T cells sorted from blood. Regarding subset: CD45RA-negative fraction. The J gene is TRBJ2-7, the V gene TRBV18, with 7 nucleotides matching TRBD1. The sequence was obtained from a young man in good health. CDR3 amino acids: CASSLSSGRGTYEQYF. The CDR3 DNA reads as TGTGCCAGCTCTCTCTCTTCGGGCAGGGGGACCTACGAGCAGTACTTC.